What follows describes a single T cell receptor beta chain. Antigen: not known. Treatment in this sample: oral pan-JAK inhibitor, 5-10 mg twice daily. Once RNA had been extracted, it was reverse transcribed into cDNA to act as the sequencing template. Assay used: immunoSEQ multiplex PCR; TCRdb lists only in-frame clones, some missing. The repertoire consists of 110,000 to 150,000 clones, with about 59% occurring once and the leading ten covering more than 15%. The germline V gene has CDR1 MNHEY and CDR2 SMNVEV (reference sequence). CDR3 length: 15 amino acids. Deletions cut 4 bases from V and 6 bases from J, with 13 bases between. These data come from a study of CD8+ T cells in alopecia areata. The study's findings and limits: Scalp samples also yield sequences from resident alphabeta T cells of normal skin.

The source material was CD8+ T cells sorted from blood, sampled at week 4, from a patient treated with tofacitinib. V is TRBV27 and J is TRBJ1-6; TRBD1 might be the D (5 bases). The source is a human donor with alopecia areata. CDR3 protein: CASSSTTVSNSPLHF. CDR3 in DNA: TGTGCCAGCAGTTCGACGACAGTGAGTAATTCACCCCTCCACTTT.